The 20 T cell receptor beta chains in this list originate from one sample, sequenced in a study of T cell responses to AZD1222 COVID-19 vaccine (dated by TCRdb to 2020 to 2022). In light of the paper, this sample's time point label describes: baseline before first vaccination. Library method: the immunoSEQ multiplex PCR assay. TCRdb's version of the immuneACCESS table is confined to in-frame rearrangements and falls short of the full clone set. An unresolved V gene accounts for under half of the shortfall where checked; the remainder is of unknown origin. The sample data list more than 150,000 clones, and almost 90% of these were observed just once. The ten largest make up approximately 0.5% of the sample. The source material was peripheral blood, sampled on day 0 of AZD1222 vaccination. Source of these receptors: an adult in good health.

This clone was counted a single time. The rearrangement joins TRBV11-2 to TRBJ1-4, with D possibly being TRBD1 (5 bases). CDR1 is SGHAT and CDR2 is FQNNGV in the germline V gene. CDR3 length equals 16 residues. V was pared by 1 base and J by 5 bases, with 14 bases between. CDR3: CASSLGAGGFNEKLFF. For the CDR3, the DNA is TGTGCCAGCAGCTTAGGGGCCGGGGGATTCAATGAAAAACTGTTTTTT.

The CDR3 protein is CASSIARNTEAFF. CDR3 coding DNA: TGTGCCAGTAGTATAGCCAGGAACACTGAAGCTTTCTTT. The gene calls are TRBV19 and TRBJ1-1; no firm D call. Germline V lookup: CDR1 LNHDA, CDR2 SQIVND (reference sequence). The length of the CDR3 is 13 residues. V was pared by 1 base and J by 1 base, with 4 bases between.

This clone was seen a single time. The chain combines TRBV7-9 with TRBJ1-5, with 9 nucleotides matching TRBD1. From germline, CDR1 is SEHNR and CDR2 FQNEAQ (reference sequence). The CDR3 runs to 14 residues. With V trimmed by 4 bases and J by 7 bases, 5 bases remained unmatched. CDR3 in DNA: TGTGCCAGCAGCTCGGGACAGGGTGAGCAGCCCCAGCATTTT. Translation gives CASSSGQGEQPQHF.

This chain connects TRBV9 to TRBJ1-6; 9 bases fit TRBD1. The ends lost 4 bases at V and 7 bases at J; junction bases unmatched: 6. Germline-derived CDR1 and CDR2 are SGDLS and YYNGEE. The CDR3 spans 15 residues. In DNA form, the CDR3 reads TGTGCCAGCAGCCCCCCAGGACAGGGGAATTCACCCCTCCACTTT. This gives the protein CASSPPGQGNSPLHF.

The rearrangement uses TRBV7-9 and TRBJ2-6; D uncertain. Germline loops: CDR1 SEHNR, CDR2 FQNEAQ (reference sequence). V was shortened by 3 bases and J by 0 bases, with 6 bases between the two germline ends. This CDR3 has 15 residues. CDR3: CASSFDLSGANVLTF. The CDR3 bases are TGTGCCAGCAGCTTTGACCTCTCTGGGGCCAACGTCCTGACTTTC.

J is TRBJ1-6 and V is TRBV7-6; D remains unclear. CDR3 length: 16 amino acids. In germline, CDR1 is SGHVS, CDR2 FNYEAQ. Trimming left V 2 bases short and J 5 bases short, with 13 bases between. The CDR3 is CASSLSFGSNNSPLHF. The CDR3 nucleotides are TGTGCCAGCAGCTTAAGCTTTGGCTCAAATAATTCACCCCTCCACTTT.

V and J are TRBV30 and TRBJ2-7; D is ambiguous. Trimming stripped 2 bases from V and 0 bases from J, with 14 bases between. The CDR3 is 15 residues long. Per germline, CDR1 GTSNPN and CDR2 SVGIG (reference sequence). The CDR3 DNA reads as TGTGCCTGGAGTCCCGGCGACTTCTTCTCCTACGAGCAGTACTTC. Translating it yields CAWSPGDFFSYEQYF.

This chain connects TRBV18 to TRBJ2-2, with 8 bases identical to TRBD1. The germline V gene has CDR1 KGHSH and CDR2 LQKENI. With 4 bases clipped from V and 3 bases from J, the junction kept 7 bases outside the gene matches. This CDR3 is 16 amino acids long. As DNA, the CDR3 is TGTGCCAGCTCACAACCTACAGGGGGTTACACCGGGGAGCTGTTTTTT. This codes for CASSQPTGGYTGELFF.

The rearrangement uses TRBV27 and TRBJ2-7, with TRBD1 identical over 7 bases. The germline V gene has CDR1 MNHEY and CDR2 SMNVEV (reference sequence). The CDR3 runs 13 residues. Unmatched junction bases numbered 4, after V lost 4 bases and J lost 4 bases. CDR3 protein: CASSSRGPYEQYF. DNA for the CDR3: TGTGCCAGCAGTTCAAGGGGGCCATACGAGCAGTACTTC.

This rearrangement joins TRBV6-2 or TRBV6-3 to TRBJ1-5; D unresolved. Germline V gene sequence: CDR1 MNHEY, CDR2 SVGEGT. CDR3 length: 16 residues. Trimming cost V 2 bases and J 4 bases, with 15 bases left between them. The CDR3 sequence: CASSYIFRQSNQPQHF. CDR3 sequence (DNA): TGTGCCAGCAGTTACATCTTTCGTCAGTCTAATCAGCCCCAGCATTTT.

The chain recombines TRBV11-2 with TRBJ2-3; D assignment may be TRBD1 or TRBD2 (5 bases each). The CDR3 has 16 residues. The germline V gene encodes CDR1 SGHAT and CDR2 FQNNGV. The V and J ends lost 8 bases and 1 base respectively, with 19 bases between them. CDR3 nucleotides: TGTGCCAGCGGCTCCCTCGGGGACCGGGGCACAGATACGCAGTATTTT. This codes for CASGSLGDRGTDTQYF.

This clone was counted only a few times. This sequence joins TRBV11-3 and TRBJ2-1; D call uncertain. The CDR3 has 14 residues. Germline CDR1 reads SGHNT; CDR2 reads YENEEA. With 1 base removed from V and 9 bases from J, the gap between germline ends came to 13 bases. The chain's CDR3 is CASSLVKGSGEQFF. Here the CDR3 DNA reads TGTGCCAGCAGCTTAGTAAAGGGTTCCGGTGAGCAGTTCTTC.

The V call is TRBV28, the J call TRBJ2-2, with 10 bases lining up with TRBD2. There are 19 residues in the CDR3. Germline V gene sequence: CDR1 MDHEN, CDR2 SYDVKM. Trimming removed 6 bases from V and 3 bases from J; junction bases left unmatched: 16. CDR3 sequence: CASSLPYGGLAGDTGELFF. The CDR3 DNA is TGTGCCAGCAGCCTTCCATATGGGGGGCTAGCGGGAGACACCGGGGAGCTGTTTTTT.

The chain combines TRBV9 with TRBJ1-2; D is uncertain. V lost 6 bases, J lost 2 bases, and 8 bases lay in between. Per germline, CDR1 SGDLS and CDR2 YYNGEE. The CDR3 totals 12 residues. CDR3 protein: CASIGTNYGYTF. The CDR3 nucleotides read TGTGCCAGCATAGGCACCAACTATGGCTACACCTTC. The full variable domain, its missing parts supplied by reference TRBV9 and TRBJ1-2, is DSGVTQTPKHLITATGQRVTLRCSPRSGDLSVYWYQQSLDQGLQFLIQYYNGEERAKGNILERFSAQQFPDLHSELNLSSLELGDSALYFCASIGTNYGYTFGSGTRLTVV.

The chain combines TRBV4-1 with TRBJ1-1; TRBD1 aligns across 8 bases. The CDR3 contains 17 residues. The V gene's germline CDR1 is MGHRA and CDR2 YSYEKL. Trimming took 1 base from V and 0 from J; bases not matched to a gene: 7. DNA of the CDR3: TGCGCCAGCAGCCAAGTGTTGGCAGGGGGCTTGAACACTGAAGCTTTCTTT. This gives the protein CASSQVLAGGLNTEAFF.

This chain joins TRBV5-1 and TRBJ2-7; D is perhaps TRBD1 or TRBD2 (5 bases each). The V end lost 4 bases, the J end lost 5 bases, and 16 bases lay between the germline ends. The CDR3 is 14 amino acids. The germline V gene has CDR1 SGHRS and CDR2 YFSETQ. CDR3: CASSRTGTNNEQYF. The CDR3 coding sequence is TGCGCCAGCAGCAGAACCGGGACGAACAACGAGCAGTACTTC.

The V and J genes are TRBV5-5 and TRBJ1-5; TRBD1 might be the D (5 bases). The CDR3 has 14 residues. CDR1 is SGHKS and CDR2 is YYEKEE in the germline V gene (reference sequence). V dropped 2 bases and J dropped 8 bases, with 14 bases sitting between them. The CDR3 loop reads CASSFGDGLEPQHF. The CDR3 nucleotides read TGTGCCAGCAGCTTTGGGGACGGCCTCGAGCCCCAGCATTTT.

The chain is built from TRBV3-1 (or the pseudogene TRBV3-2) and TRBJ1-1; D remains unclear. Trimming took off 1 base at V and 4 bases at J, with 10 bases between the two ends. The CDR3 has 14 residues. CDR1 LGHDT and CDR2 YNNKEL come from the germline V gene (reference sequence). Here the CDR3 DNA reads TGTGCCAGCAGCCAAGGTCAGGTCGGCACTGAAGCTTTCTTT. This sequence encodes CASSQGQVGTEAFF.

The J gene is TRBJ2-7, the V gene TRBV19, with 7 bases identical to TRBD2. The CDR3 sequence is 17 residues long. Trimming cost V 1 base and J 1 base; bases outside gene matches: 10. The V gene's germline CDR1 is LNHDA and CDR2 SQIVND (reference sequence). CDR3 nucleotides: TGTGCCAGTAGTATAGGAATGGGCGGGAGTGGGTCCTACGAGCAGTACTTC. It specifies CASSIGMGGSGSYEQYF.

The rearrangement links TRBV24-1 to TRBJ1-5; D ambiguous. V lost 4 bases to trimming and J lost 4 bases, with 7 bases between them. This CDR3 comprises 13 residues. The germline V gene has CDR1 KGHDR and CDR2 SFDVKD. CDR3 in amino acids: CATSDRRNQPQHF. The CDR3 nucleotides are TGTGCCACCAGTGACAGGAGGAATCAGCCCCAGCATTTT.